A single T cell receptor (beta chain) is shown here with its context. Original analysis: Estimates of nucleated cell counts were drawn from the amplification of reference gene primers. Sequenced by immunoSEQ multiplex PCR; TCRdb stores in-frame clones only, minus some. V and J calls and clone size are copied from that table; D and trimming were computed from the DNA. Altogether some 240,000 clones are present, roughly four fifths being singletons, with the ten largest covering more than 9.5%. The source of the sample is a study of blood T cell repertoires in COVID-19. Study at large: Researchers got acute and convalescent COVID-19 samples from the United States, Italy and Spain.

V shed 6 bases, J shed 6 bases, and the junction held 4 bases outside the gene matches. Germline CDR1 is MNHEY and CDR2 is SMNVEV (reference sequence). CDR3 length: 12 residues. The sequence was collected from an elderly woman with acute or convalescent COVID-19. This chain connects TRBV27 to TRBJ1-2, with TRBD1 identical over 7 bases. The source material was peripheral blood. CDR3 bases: TGTGCCAGCAGCCCGACAGGGCATGGCTACACCTTC. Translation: CASSPTGHGYTF.